The present entry profiles one T cell receptor (beta chain) with its context. Stated time point: pretreatment peripheral blood. The germline CDR1 and CDR2 sequences are SGHAT and FQNNGV. V dropped 5 bases and J dropped 2 bases, with 15 bases sitting between them. The CDR3 loop spans 15 amino acids. This specimen belongs to a study of PD-L1 blockade in urothelial cancer. Background on the study: Analyzed time points were 3 weeks (second dose) and 6 weeks after therapy began. Each blood sample yielded a median of about 140,000 T cells.

Sequencing used immunoSEQ multiplex PCR; TCRdb keeps in-frame clones, though not all of them. The profile shows fewer than 80,000 clones, roughly 79% of them singletons. The TCR originated in a man in his 70s with urothelial cancer. This specimen was PBMCs, taken around atezolizumab (anti-PD-L1) treatment. This chain connects TRBV11-2 to TRBJ1-2; TRBD1 is a possible D gene (5 bases). CDR3 bases: TGTGCCAGCAGCACGCCGGGGGGAGGGAACTATGGCTACACCTTC. Translation gives CASSTPGGGNYGYTF. The variable domain in full, completed from reference TRBV11-2 and TRBJ1-2, reads EAGVAQSPRYKIIEKRQSVAFWCNPISGHATLYWYQQILGQGPKLLIQFQNNGVVDDSQLPKDRFSAERLKGVDSTLKIQPAKLEDSAVYLCASSTPGGGNYGYTFGSGTRLTVV.